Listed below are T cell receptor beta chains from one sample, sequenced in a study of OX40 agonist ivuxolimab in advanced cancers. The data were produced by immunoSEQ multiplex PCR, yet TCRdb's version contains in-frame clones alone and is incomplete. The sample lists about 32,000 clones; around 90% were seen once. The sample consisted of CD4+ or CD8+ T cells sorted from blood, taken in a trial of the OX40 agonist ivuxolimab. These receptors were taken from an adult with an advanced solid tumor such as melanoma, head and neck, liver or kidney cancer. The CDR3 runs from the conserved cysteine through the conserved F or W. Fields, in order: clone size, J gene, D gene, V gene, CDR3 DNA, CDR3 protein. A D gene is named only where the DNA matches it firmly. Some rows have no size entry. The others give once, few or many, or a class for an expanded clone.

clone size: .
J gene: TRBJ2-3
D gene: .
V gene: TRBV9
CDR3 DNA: TGTGCCAGCAGCGTAGATCGGGAGCTCCTCGGTACGCAGTATTTT
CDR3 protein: CASSVDRELLGTQYF

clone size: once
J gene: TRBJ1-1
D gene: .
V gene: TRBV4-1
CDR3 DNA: TGCGCCAGCAGCCAAGAAAAGTGGGCGAACACTGAAGCTTTCTTT
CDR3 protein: CASSQEKWANTEAFF

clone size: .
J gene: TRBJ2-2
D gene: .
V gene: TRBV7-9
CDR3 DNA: TGTGCCAGCAGCTCCTACCCCGGGGAGCTGTTTTTT
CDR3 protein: CASSSYPGELFF

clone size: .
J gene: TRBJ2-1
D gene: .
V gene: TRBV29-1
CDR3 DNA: TGCACGCTCAGAAAAGGGTTCAATGAGCAGTTCTTC
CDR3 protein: CTLRKGFNEQFF

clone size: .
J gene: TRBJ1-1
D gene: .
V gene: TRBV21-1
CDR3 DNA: TGTGCCAGCAGCTACCAACAGGGAACTTTGAACACTGAAGCTTTCTTT
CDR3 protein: CASSYQQGTLNTEAFF

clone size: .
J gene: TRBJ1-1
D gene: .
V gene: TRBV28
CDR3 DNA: TGTGCCAGCTCCCTTGGGGGTTGGACTGAAGCTTTCTTT
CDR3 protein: CASSLGGWTEAFF

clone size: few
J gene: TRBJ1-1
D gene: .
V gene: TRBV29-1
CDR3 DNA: TGCAGCGAAACCCCTGGGGGGGGAGTTGCTTTCTTT
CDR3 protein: CSETPGGGVAFF

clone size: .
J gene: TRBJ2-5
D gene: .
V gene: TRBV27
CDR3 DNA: TGTGCCAGCAGTTTATCGCCTCCTCGGGTTTCAGAGACCCAGTACTTC
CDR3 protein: CASSLSPPRVSETQYF

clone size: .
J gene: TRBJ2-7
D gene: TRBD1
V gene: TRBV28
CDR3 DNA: TGTGCCAGCAGGGGAGTCGGGACAGGGTGGTACGAGCAGTACTTC
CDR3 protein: CASRGVGTGWYEQYF

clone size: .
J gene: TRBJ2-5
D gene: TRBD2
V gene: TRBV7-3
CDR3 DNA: TGTGCCAGCAGCTTAATAGCGGGGGCCAAGGAGACCCAGTACTTC
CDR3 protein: CASSLIAGAKETQYF

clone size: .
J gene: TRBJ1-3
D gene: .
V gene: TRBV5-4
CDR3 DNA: TGTGCCAGCAGCACAGAATTCTCTGGAAACACCATATATTTT
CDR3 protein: CASSTEFSGNTIYF

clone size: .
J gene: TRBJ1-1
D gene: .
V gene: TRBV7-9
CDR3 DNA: TGTGCCAGCAGCTTAGCCCCCGGGGCTGCGAACACTGAAGCTTTCTTT
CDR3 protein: CASSLAPGAANTEAFF

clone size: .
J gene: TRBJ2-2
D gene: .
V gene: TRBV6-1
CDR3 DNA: TGTGCCAGCAGTGAAATCGGGGAGCTGTTTTTT
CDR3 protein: CASSEIGELFF

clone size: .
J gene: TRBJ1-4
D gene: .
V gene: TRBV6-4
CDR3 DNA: TGTGCCAGCAGTGACCGGGGGGATGGTGATGAAAAACTGTTTTTT
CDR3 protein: CASSDRGDGDEKLFF

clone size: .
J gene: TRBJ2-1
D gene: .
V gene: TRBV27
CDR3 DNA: TGTGCCAGCAGGATTCTGGGGATATACAATGAGCAGTTCTTC
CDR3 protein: CASRILGIYNEQFF

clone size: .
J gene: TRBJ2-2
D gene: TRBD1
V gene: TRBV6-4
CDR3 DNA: TGTGCCAGCAGTGACTCAATTCGGACAGGCCTCTCCGGGGAGCTGTTTTTT
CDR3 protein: CASSDSIRTGLSGELFF

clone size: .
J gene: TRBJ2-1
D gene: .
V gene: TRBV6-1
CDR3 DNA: TGTGCCAGCAGACGGGACTTCCTTTACAATGAGCAGTTCTTC
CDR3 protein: CASRRDFLYNEQFF

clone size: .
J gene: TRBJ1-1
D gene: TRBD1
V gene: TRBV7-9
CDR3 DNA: TGTGCCAGCAGCTCCTGGACAGGGTATGTAAGGAACACTGAAGCTTTCTTT
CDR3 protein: CASSSWTGYVRNTEAFF

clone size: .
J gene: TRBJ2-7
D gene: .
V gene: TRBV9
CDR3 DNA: TGTGCCAGCAGCGTAGATTGGTCCGAGCAGTACTTC
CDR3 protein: CASSVDWSEQYF

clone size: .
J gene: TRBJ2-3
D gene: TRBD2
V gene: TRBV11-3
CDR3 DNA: TGTGCCAGCAGCTTACAACCCGGGAGGACCGAGGACACAGATACGCAGTATTTT
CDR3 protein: CASSLQPGRTEDTDTQYF

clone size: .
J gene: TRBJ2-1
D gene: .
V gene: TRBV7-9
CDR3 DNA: TGTGCCAGCAGCTTCGACAATGAGCAGTTCTTC
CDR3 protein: CASSFDNEQFF

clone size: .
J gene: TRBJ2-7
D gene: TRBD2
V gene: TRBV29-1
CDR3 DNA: TGCAGCGTATTGGCGGGAGGAACCTACGAGCAGTACTTC
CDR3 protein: CSVLAGGTYEQYF

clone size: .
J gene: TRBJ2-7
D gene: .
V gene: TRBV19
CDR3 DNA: TGTGCCAGTAGTATAGGTCCGTCGGCATACGAGCAGTACTTC
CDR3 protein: CASSIGPSAYEQYF

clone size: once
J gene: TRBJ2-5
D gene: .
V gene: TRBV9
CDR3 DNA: TGTGCCAGCAGCCTCCAGGGTGTAGAGACCCAGTACTTC
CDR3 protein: CASSLQGVETQYF

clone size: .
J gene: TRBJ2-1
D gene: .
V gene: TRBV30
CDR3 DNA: TGTGCCTGGAATCCCCTGGGGGTCCATGAGCAGTTCTTC
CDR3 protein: CAWNPLGVHEQFF

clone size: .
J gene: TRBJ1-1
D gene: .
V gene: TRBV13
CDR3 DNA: TGTGCCAGCAGCCCCCTCGGGAACACTGAAGCTTTCTTT
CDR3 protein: CASSPLGNTEAFF

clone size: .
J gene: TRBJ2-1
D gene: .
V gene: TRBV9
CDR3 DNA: TGTGCCAGCAGCGTAGAGGGGTCCTACAATGAGCAGTTCTTC
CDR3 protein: CASSVEGSYNEQFF

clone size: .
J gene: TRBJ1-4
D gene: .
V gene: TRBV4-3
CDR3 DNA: TGCGCCAGCAGTTCAAAGGTTGAAGAGTATGAAAAACTGTTTTTT
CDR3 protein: CASSSKVEEYEKLFF

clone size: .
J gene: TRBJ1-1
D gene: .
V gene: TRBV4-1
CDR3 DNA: TGCGCCAGCAGCCAAGGGCCGCCCCCGGGACGACTTCTGGAAGCTTTCTTT
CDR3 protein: CASSQGPPPGRLLEAFF

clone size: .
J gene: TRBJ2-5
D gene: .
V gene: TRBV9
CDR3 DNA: TGTGCCAGCAGCGTAGAGGACTCTGGGTACCAAGAGACCCAGTACTTC
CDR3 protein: CASSVEDSGYQETQYF

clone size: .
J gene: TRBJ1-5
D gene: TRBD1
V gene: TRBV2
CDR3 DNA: TGTGCCAGCAGTCAGGGGGATCAGCCCCAGCATTTT
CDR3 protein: CASSQGDQPQHF

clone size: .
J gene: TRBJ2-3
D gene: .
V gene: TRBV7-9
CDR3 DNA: TGTGCCAGCAGCTGGGACGGGGGACGAGATACGCAGTATTTT
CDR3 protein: CASSWDGGRDTQYF

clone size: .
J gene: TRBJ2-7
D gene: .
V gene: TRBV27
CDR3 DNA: TGTGCCAGCAGTTTATCGTTAGGGTCCCGCTCCTACGAGCAGTACTTC
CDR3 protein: CASSLSLGSRSYEQYF

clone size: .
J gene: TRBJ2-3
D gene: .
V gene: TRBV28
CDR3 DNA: TGTGCCAGCAGTGGGGCGTGGAGGAACACAGATACGCAGTATTTT
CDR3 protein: CASSGAWRNTDTQYF

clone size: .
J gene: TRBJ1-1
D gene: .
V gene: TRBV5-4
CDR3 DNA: TGTGCCAGCAGCTTCGAAGGGGGGGGAACTGAAGCTTTCTTT
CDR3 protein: CASSFEGGGTEAFF